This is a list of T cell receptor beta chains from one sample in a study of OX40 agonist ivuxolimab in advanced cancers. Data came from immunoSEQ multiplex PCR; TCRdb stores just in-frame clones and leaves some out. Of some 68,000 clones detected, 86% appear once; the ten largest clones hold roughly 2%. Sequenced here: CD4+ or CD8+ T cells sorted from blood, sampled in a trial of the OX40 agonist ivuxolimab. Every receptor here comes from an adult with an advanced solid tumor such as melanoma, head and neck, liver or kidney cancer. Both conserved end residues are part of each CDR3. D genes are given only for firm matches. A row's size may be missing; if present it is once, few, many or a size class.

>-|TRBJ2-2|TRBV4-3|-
TGCGCCAGCAGCCCCTCAGGGAACACCGGGGAGCTGTTTTTT
CASSPSGNTGELFF
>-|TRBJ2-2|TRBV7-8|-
TGTGCCAGCAGTCTCACCCAATACACCGGGGAGCTGTTTTTT
CASSLTQYTGELFF
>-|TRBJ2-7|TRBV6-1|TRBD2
TGTGCCAGCAGTGACCTATCTAGCGGGAGGCCCTACGAGCAGTACTTC
CASSDLSSGRPYEQYF
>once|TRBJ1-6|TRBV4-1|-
TGCGCCAGCAGCCAGCGACGGGAATCACCCCTCCACTTT
CASSQRRESPLHF
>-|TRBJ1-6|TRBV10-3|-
TGTGCCATCAGTGACGGGAAAGGTTCACCCCTCCACTTT
CAISDGKGSPLHF
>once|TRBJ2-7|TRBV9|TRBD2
TGTGCCAGCAGCGTAGAGACGGGAGGAACCTACGAGCAGTACTTC
CASSVETGGTYEQYF
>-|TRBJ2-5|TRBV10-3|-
TGTGCCACCAAGGGCCAGGGGGAGACCCAGTACTTC
CATKGQGETQYF
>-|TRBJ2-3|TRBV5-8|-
TGTGCCAGCCGGGACGCAAGCACAGATACGCAGTATTTT
CASRDASTDTQYF
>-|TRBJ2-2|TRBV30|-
TGTGCCCAAGGGGAGAGGACCGGGGAGCTGTTTTTT
CAQGERTGELFF
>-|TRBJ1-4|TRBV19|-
TGTGCCAGTAGTATAGATCGGGACACTGAAAAACTGTTTTTT
CASSIDRDTEKLFF
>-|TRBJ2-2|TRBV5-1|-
TGCGCCAGCAGCAGGGTTCCTAACACCGGGGAGCTGTTTTTT
CASSRVPNTGELFF
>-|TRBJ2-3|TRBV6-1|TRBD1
TGTGCCAGTATGGACAGGGGTAGGACAGATACGCAGTATTTT
CASMDRGRTDTQYF
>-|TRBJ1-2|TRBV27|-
TGTGCCAGCAGTTTATCGGGCCCGTATGGCTACACCTTC
CASSLSGPYGYTF
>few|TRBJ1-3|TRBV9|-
TGTGCCAGCAGCGTAGATAACGGGGGAACAGGAAACACCATATATTTT
CASSVDNGGTGNTIYF
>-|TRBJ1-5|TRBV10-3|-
TGTGCCATCAACGAGGTAAGGAATCAGCCCCAGCATTTT
CAINEVRNQPQHF
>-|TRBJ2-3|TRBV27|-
TGTGCCAGCAGTTCTACTAGCACAGATACGCAGTATTTT
CASSSTSTDTQYF
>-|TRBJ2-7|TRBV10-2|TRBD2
TGCGCCAGCAGTAGTTTAGCGGGAGCCTACGAGCAGTACTTC
CASSSLAGAYEQYF
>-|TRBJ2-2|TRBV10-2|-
TGCGCCAGCAGGAGGGGGGCCCGAGGGACCGGGGAGCTGTTTTTT
CASRRGARGTGELFF
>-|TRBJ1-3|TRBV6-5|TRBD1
TGTGCCAGCAGTAAGACAGGGGTTGCTGGAAACACCATATATTTT
CASSKTGVAGNTIYF
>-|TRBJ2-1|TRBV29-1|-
TGCAGCGCTGGGGTAGCGGATCATACCTACAATGAGCAGTTCTTC
CSAGVADHTYNEQFF
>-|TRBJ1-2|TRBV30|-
TGTGCCTGGAGTGTAGAAATGACCATCAGAGGTGGGGCTAACTATGGCTACACCTTC
CAWSVEMTIRGGANYGYTF
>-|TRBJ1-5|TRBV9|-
TGTGCCAGCAGCGTGGGGACCATCCCCAATCAGCCCCAGCATTTT
CASSVGTIPNQPQHF
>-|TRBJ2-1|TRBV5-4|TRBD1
TGTGCCAGTGGGACAGAGAGTTACAATGAGCAGTTCTTC
CASGTESYNEQFF
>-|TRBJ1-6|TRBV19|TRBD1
TGTGCCAGTAGAATACGGGACAGTCTCAATTCACCCCTCCACTTT
CASRIRDSLNSPLHF
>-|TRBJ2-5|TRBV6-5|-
TGTGCCAGCAGACGGGGGCAAGAGACCCAGTACTTC
CASRRGQETQYF
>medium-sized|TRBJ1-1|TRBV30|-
TGTGCCTGGAACCGAGGGTTGAACACTGAAGCTTTCTTT
CAWNRGLNTEAFF
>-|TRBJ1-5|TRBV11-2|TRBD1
TGTGCCAGCAGCCCCGGGACAGGCTTCAATCAGCCCCAGCATTTT
CASSPGTGFNQPQHF
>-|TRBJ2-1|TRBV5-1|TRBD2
TGCGCCAGCAGCTTGGATCCCCTAGCGGGAATCAATGAGCAGTTCTTC
CASSLDPLAGINEQFF
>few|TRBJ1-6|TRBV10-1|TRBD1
TGCGCCAGCAGTGAGACAGGGGATTCACCCCTCCACTTT
CASSETGDSPLHF
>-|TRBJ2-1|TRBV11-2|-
TGTGCCAGCAGCTTAAGGCAGACCTCCTACAATGAGCAGTTCTTC
CASSLRQTSYNEQFF
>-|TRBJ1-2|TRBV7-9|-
TGTGCCAGCAGCTTTCGCGGATCCGGGGGCTACACCTTC
CASSFRGSGGYTF
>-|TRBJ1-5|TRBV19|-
TGTGCCAGTAGTATAAAGGGGCAGGGCAGGAATCAGCCCCAGCATTTT
CASSIKGQGRNQPQHF
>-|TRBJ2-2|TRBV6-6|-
TGTGCCAGCAGATACAGCGGAAACACCGGGGAGCTGTTTTTT
CASRYSGNTGELFF
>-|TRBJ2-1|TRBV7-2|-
TGTGCCAGCAGCTACCGACTAGACCATATCTCCTACAATGAGCAGTTCTTC
CASSYRLDHISYNEQFF
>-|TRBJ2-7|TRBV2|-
TGTGCCAGCAGTGAATCCCTCATCGTACGCGGGCTTACCTACGAGCAGTACTTC
CASSESLIVRGLTYEQYF
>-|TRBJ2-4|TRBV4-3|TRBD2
TGCGCCAGCAGCCAAGGAATGGGAGGGGTAGCCAAAAACATTCAGTACTTC
CASSQGMGGVAKNIQYF
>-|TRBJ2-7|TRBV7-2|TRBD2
TGTGCCAACAGCTTCCTTCCCGGGACTAGCGGGAGGAACGAGCAGTACTTC
CANSFLPGTSGRNEQYF
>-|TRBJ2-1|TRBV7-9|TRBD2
TGTGCCAGCAGCGAAGGACTAGCGGAATACAATGAGCAGTTCTTC
CASSEGLAEYNEQFF
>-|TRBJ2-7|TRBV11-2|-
TGTGCCAGCAGGCGGTCCCCCGTCGGTATCTACGAGCAGTACTTC
CASRRSPVGIYEQYF
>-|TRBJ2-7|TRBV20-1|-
TGCAGTGCCCACAGGGTGGAGCAGTACTTC
CSAHRVEQYF
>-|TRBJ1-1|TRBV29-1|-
TGCAGCGTTGGGGGAGCAGGTATGGAAGCTTTCTTT
CSVGGAGMEAFF
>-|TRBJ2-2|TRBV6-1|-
TGTGCCAGCAGTGTCACAGCGAACACCGGGGAGCTGTTTTTT
CASSVTANTGELFF
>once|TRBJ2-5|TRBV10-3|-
TGTGCCATCGGTCAGAGCCAAGAGACCCAGTACTTC
CAIGQSQETQYF